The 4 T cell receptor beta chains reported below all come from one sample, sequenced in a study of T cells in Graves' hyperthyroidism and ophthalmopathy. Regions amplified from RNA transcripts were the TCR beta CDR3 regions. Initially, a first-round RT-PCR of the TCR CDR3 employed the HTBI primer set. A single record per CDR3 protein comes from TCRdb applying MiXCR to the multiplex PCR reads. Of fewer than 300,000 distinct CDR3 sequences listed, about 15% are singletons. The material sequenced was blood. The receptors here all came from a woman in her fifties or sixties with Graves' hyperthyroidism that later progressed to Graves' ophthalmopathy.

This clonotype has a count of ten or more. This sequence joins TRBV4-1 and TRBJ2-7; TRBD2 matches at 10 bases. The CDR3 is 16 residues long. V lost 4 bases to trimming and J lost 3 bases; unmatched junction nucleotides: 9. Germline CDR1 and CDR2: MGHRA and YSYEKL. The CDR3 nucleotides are TGCGCCAGCAGCCCCGACCCAGCGGGAGGGTACTACGAGCAGTACTTC. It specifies CASSPDPAGGYYEQYF.

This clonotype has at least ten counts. The DNA of the CDR3 is TGCGCCAGCAACCTCGGGGGGAGCTCCTACAATGAGCAGTTCTTC. It encodes CASNLGGSSYNEQFF. The chain is built from TRBV5-1 and TRBJ2-1, with 7 bases lining up with TRBD2. Per the germline V gene, CDR1 is SGHRS and CDR2 is YFSETQ. The CDR3 spans 15 residues. J was trimmed by 0 bases and V by 6 bases; bases with no gene match: 6.

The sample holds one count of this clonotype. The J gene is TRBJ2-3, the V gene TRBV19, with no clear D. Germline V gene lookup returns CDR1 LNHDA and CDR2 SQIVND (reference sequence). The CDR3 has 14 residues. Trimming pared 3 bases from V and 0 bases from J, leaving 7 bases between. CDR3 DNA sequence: TGTGCCAGTAGTATTGAACGCAGCACAGATACGCAGTATTTT. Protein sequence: CASSIERSTDTQYF.

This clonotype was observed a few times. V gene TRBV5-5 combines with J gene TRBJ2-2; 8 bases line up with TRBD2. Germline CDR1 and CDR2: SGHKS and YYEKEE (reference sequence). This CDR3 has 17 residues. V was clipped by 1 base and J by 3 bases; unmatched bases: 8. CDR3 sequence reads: CASSLYLGLADTGELFF. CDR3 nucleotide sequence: TGTGCCAGCAGCTTGTATTTAGGACTAGCAGACACCGGGGAGCTGTTTTTT.